This T cell receptor (beta chain) was retrieved from a study of long-term antiretroviral therapy in people with HIV (dated by TCRdb to 2022 to 2024). Background on the whole study: The earliest samples were collected roughly a decade before the 2015 WHO recommendation for immediate ART, at a time when ART was usually postponed until CD4 counts fell. A retrospective serial study tested whether ART initiation and durable HIV suppression were associated with changes in peripheral blood TRB repertoire composition and diversity. The cohort contributed under 200 cryopreserved PBMC samples from around 30 adults with confirmed HIV infection, collected serially over a mean of around 6 years (range 1-12). Among the approximately 32 participants with HIV, around ten were female. No cross-contamination during QIAcube processing was shown when test extractions of a monoclonal T-cell line were performed alongside some 33 polyclonal samples. Broader findings and caveats from the paper: Because pre-ART samples had limited cell numbers, profiling was done on unsorted PBMC rather than on sorted CD4+ and CD8+ T cells. The samples were dated from about 2003 to 2018, and the ART regimens that were used may be less effective than current ART regimens. The repertoire was dominated across all time points by expanded TRB clones identified before ART initiation, although this dominance was seen to fluctuate and to decrease in many PLHIV after ART. Inferences about post-ART repertoire changes are limited because no data were available on ART adherence, viral resistance or therapy changes. Narrower CDR3 length ranges were observed in HIV repertoires than in controls, and an antigen-experienced repertoire with only a slight naive shift after ART was suggested by the network structure. ART initiation was associated with a significant increase in TRB diversity, but diversity stayed significantly below transplant donor controls even after long-term ART. Because PBMC availability was limited, only the TCR beta chain was sequenced, with no alpha chain pairing.

Sequencing of the TRB variable region was done with the immunoSEQ hsTCRB v3.0 assay at survey level resolution. The targeted TRB sequencing depth was roughly 40,000-50,000 T-cell genomes per sample. Pooled TRB libraries were sequenced on an Illumina MiSeq with a v3 150-cycle kit. The published analysis was carried out like this. Repertoire analysis ran in R within a reproducible Nextflow workflow covering QC, data transformation and analysis. LymphoSeq2, an R package for exploring AIRR-Seq data, was used to implement custom analyses. A few samples that produced fewer than 5000 total TRB sequences were removed, so approximately 170 HIV repertoires were analyzed. Of the approximately 190 retained HIV repertoires, almost 60 were collected before and about 130 after ART initiation. Repertoires were downsampled to 5000 TRB nucleotide sequences, with summary statistics averaged over 100 downsampling iterations. TRB sequences were retained for analysis only if CDR3 regions of at least seven amino acids were present. Diversity was assessed using a clonality score derived from Shannon entropy and using the Gini coefficient. In repertoire networks, the top 5000 CDR3 amino acid sequences were linked whenever an edit distance of one separated two sequences. For TRB CDR3 amino acid sequences, GLIPH2 was used to predict antigen specificity groups and MHC restriction. Known CMV, EBV, HIV or tissue antigen associations were flagged by matching CDR3 amino acid sequences against VDJdb and McPAS-TCR. Pre-ART, post-ART and control groups were compared with Wilcoxon signed-rank tests and Holm-Bonferroni correction. TCRdb retrieved this table from immuneACCESS and kept in-frame rearrangements only. Not all clones are present; in checked studies, unresolved V genes account for under half, and no reason is known for the remainder. The V and J calls and clone size were taken over from that table, and D and trimming were inferred from the DNA. Present in this sample are 23,000 or so clones, just over 90% of which were seen just once. The top ten clones comprise 9.2% of the sample.

Details on this clone: This receptor's antigen is unknown. Base qualities are not recorded, but no much larger clone differs from it by a single base.

Participants were included only if at least one PBMC sample before ART initiation and at least two post-ART samples were available. All participants with HIV were treated in the United States of America. Cryopreserved samples of about 0.95-11 million PBMC were thawed and washed before DNA extraction. At the time of the earliest PBMC sample for each participant with HIV, ages ranged from about 20 to 55 years. PBMC samples were contributed by each participant from 1-4 timepoints before ART initiation and 2-8 timepoints after ART initiation, with a median of 7 samples. For every participant, serial HIV viral load, CD4+ T-cell count, ART history and demographic data were obtained. Genomic DNA was extracted from unsorted PBMC with a Qiagen kit on a QIAcube, processed in batches of 12 samples. V loses 7 bases, J loses 7 bases, and the germline ends lie 20 bases apart. The CDR3 has 15 amino acids, counting the end cysteine and phenylalanine. Here the CDR3 DNA is all that survives: 45 bases in frame from base 1. CDR1 and CDR2 are read off the germline V gene as SGHVS and FQNEAQ.

This material consisted of unsorted PBMCs, taken 7.6 years after starting antiretroviral therapy. This TCR was sampled from a woman aged 35 to 49 with HIV. The chain employs TRBV7-8 and TRBJ2-1, and TRBD1 may be the D gene, going by 7 matching bases. Read as DNA, the sequence is TGTGCCAGCAACCCCCAGGGGGGCCTCCGTAATGAGCAGTTCTTC. Its coded protein is CASNPQGGLRNEQFF.